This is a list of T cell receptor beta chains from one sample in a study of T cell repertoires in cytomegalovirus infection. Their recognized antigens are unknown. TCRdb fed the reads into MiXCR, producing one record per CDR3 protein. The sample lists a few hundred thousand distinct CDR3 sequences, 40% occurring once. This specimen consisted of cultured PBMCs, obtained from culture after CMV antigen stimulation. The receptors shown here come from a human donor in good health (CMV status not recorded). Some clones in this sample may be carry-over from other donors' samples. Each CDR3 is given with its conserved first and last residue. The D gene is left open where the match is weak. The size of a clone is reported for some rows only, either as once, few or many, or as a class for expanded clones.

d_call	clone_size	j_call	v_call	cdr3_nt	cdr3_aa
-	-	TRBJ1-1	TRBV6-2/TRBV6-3	TGTGCCACCAAATTGATGGAGGGGAATGCGAACACTGAAGCTTTCTTT	CATKLMEGNANTEAFF
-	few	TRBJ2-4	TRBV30	TGTGCCTGCTATGCGGGGACAGAAAACATTCAGTACTTC	CACYAGTENIQYF
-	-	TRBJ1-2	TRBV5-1	TGCGCCAGCAGCTTGTCGCAGTATGGCTACACCTTC	CASSLSQYGYTF
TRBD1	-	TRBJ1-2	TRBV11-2	TGTGCCAGCAGCTTAGATCTTTGGGGACAGGGTAATGTCGACAGCTACACCTTC	CASSLDLWGQGNVDSYTF
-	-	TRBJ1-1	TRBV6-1	TGTGCCACCCTACCCTGGTCAGGCCGTACTGAAGCTTTCTTT	CATLPWSGRTEAFF
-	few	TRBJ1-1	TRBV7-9	TGTGCCAGCAGCTTTCAGGAGAACACTGAAGCTTTCTTT	CASSFQENTEAFF
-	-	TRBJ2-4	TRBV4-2	TGTGCCAGCAGCCAAAGGACGGACCCTCTAGCCAAAAACATTCAGTACTTC	CASSQRTDPLAKNIQYF
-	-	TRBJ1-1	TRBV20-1	TGCAGTGCTAGGGACAAAAGGGAGACTGAAGCTTTCTTT	CSARDKRETEAFF
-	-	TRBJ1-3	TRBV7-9	TGTGCCAGCGGAGGAATTACGGCTGGAAACACCATATATTTT	CASGGITAGNTIYF
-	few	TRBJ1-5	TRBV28	TGTGCCAGCAGTTTAAGGAGGGAAAGTGCCCCGTTTCAGCCCCAGCATTTT	CASSLRRESAPFQPQHF
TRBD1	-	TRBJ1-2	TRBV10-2	TGCGCCAGCACCCAGGACAGGGGAGCTGGCTACACCTTC	CASTQDRGAGYTF
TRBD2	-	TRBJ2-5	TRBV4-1	TGCGCCAGCAGCCAAGTGGTCGAGCGGGGGGGCGGAAAGACCCAGTACTTC	CASSQVVERGGGKTQYF
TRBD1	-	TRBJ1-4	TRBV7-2	TGTGCCAGCAGCCCCAACAGGGGGCATGAAAAACTGTTTTTT	CASSPNRGHEKLFF
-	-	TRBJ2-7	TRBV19	TGTGCCAGTAGTGTGTCCTTGACCCGATACGAGCAGTACTTC	CASSVSLTRYEQYF
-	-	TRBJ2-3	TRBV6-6	TGTGCCAGCAGTTACTCCCCCGGGACTCCCACAGATACGCAGTATTTT	CASSYSPGTPTDTQYF
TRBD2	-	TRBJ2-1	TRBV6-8	TGTGCCAGCAGCTCCGGGACTAGCGGGAGTTGGTCCTACAATGAGCAGTTCTTC	CASSSGTSGSWSYNEQFF
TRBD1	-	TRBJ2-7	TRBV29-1	TGCAGCGTTGCTGGGGGACAGGGTGGCTCCTACGAGCAGTACTTC	CSVAGGQGGSYEQYF
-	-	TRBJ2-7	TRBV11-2	TGTGCCAGCTCCAGGTCAGCGCATCTCGGAGAGCAGTACTTC	CASSRSAHLGEQYF
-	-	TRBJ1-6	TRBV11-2	TGTGCCAGCAGCTTATTAGTTAGCAGGCAGGGGCATTCACCCCTCCACTTT	CASSLLVSRQGHSPLHF
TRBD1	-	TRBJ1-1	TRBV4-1	TGCGCCAGCAGCCAAGATAGACAGGGGATAGGGATGAACACTGAAGCTTTCTTT	CASSQDRQGIGMNTEAFF
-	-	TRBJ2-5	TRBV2	TGTGCCAGCACCGGCCTTGTAGAGACCCAGTACTTC	CASTGLVETQYF
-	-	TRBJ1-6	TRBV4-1	TGCGCCAGCAGCCCAGCCGGTAAGGGTGGACTAAATAATTCACCCCTCCACTTT	CASSPAGKGGLNNSPLHF
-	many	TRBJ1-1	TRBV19	TGTGCCAGTAGTGCCCAGGTCTTGAACACTGAAGCTTTCTTT	CASSAQVLNTEAFF
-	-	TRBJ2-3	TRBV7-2	TGTGCCAGCAGCTTAGGGCCCCCTTCGGGCGGCACAGATACGCAGTATTTT	CASSLGPPSGGTDTQYF
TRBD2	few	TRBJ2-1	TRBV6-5	TGTGCCAGCAGTCCCAGACTAGCGAAGAATGAGCAGTTCTTC	CASSPRLAKNEQFF
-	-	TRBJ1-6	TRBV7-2	TGTGCCAGCAGCTCGGGGGCAGTTAGCTCACCCCTCCACTTT	CASSSGAVSSPLHF
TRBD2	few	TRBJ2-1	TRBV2	TGTGCCAGCAGTGACTCTAGCGGGAGGTACAATGAGCAGTTCTTC	CASSDSSGRYNEQFF
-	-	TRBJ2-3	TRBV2	TGTGCCAGCAGTCGGCCCCGGGACCGAGGGAGAGATACGCAGTATTTT	CASSRPRDRGRDTQYF
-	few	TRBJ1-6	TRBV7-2	TGTGCCAGCAGGGGCTCCCGCTACGATTCACCCCTCCACTTT	CASRGSRYDSPLHF
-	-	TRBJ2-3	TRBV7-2	TGTGCCAGCAGCTCGGGACGGAGGGGAACAGATACGCAGTATTTT	CASSSGRRGTDTQYF
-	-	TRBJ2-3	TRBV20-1	TGCAGTGCCGCCGGGGCTAGCACAGATACGCAGTATTTT	CSAAGASTDTQYF